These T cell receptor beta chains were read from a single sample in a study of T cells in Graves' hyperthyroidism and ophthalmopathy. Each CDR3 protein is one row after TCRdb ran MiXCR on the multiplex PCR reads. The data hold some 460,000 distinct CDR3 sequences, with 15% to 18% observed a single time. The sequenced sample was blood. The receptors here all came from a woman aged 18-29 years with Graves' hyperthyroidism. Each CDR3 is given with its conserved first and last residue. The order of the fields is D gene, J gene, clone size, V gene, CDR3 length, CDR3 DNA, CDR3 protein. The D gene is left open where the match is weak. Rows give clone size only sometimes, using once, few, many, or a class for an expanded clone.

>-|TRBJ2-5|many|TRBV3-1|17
TGTGCCAGCAGCCAAGACGGTCTGAGGGTCTCTCAAGAGACCCAGTACTTC
CASSQDGLRVSQETQYF
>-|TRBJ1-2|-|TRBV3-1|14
TGTGCCAGCAGCACGACGGGGAGGAACTATGGCTACACCTTC
CASSTTGRNYGYTF
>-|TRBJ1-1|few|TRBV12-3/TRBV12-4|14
TGCGCCAGCGGCCCGCAGGGTGAGAACACTGAAGCTTTCTTT
CASGPQGENTEAFF
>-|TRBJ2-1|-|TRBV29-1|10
TGCAGCGTTGGAGAGCATGAGCAGTTCTTC
CSVGEHEQFF
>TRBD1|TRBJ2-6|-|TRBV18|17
TGTGCCAGCTCACTGCGGACAGGGGTCTCTGGGGCCAACGTCCTGACTTTC
CASSLRTGVSGANVLTF
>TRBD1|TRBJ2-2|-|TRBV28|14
TGTGCCAGCAAGGGACAGGGGTTAACCCGGGAGCTGTTTTTT
CASKGQGLTRELFF
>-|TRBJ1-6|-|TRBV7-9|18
TGTGCCAGCAGCTCTACCGACACAGGGATTGGGTATAATTCACCCCTCCACTTT
CASSSTDTGIGYNSPLHF
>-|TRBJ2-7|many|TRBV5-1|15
TGCGCCAGCAGCCTACAGGGAGAGTTAATCCACGAGCAGTACTTC
CASSLQGELIHEQYF
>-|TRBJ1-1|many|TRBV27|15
TGTGCCAGCAGTTTAAGTTCCCCGCGGGTGACTGAAGCTTTCTTT
CASSLSSPRVTEAFF
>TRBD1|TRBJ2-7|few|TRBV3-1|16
TGTGCCAGCAGCCATAACCGGGGACAGCGCTCCTACGAGCAGTACTTC
CASSHNRGQRSYEQYF
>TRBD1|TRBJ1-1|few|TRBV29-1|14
TGCAGCGTTGAAGAGAATTCAGGGGGCTACGGAGCTTTCTTT
CSVEENSGGYGAFF